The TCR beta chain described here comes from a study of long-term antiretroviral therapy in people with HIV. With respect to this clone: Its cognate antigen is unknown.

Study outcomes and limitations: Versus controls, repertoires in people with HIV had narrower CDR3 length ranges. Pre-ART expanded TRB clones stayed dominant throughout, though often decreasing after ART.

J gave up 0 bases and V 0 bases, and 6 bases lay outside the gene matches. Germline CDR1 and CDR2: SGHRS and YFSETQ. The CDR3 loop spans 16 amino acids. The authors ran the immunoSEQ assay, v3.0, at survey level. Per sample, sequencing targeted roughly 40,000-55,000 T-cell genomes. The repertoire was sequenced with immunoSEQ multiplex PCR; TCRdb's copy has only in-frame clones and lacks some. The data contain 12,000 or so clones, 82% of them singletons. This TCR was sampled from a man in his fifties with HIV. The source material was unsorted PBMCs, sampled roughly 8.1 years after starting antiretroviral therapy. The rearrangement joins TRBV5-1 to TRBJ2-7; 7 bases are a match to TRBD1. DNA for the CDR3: TGCGCCAGCAGCTTGGTTGTAGGGACAGCCTCCTACGAGCAGTACTTC. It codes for CASSLVVGTASYEQYF.